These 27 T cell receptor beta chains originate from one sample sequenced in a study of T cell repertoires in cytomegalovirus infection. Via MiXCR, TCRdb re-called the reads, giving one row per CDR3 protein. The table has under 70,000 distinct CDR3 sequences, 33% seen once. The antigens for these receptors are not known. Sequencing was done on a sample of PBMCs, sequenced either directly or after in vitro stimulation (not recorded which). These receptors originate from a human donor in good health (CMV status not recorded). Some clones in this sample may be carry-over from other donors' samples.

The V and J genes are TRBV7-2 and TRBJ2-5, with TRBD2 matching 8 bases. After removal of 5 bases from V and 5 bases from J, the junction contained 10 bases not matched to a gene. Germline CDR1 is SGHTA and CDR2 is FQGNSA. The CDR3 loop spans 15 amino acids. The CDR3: CASSQSGGQGETQYF. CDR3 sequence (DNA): TGTGCCAGCAGCCAGAGCGGGGGCCAGGGGGAGACCCAGTACTTC. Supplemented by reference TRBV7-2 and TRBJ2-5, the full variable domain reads GAGVSQSPSNKVTEKGKDVELRCDPISGHTALYWYRQSLGQGLEFLIYFQGNSAPDKSGLPSDRFSAERTGGSVSTLTIQRTQQEDSAVYLCASSQSGGQGETQYFGPGTRLLVL.

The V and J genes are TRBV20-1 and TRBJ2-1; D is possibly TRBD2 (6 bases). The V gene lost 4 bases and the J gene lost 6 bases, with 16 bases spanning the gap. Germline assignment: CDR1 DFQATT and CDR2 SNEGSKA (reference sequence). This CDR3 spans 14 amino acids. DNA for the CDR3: TGCAGTGCTACCGGCGGTCGGGAGAGCAATGAGCAGTTCTTC. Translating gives CSATGGRESNEQFF.

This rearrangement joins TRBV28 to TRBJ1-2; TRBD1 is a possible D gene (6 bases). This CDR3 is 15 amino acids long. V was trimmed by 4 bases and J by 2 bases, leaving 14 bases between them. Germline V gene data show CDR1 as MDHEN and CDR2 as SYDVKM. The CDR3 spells CASSYWGGQNYGYTF. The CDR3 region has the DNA TGTGCCAGCAGTTACTGGGGGGGCCAGAACTATGGCTACACCTTC.

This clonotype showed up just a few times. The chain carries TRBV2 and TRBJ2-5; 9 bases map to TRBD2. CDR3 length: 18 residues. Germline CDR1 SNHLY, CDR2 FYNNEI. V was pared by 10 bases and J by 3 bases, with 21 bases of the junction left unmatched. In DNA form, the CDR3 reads TGTGCCACCCGAGAGAGGAGTAGCGGGGGCATTAAAAAAGAGACCCAGTACTTC. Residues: CATRERSSGGIKKETQYF. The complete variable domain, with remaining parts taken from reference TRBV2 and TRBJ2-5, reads EPEVTQTPSHQVTQMGQEVILRCVPISNHLYFYWYRQILGQKVEFLVSFYNNEISEKSEIFDDQFSVERPDGSNFTLKIRSTKLEDSAMYFCATRERSSGGIKKETQYFGPGTRLLVL.

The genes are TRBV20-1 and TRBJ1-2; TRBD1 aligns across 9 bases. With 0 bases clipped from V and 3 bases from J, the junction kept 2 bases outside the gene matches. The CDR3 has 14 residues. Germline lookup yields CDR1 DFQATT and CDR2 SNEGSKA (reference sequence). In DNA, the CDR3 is TGCAGTGCTAGAGACAGGACAGGGGACTATGGCTACACCTTC. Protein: CSARDRTGDYGYTF.

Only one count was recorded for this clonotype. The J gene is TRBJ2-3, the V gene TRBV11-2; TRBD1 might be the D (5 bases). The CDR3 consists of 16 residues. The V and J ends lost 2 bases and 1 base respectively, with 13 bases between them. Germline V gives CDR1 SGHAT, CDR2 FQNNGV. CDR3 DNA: TGTGCCAGCAGCTTAACCAGGACACCAGGCACAGATACGCAGTATTTT. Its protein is CASSLTRTPGTDTQYF. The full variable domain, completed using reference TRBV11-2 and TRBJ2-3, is EAGVAQSPRYKIIEKRQSVAFWCNPISGHATLYWYQQILGQGPKLLIQFQNNGVVDDSQLPKDRFSAERLKGVDSTLKIQPAKLEDSAVYLCASSLTRTPGTDTQYFGPGTRLTVL.

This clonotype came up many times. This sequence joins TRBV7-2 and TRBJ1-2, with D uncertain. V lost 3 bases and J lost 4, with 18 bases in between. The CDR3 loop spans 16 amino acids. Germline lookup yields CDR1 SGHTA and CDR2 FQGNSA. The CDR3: CASSLDSGRLFYGYTF. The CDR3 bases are TGTGCCAGCAGCTTGGATTCCGGGAGGTTATTCTATGGCTACACCTTC.

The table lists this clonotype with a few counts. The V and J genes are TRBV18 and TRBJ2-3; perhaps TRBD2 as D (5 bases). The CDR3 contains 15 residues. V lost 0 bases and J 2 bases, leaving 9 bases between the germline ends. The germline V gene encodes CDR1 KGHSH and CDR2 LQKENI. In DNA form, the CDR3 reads TGTGCCAGCTCACCACCGTCTCTAGCCACAGATACGCAGTATTTT. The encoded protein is CASSPPSLATDTQYF.

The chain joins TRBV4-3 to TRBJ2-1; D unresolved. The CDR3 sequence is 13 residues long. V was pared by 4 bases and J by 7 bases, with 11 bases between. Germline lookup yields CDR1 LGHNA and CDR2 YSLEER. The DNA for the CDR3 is TGCGCCAGCAGCCTCCGATGGGAAAATGAGCAGTTCTTC. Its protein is CASSLRWENEQFF.

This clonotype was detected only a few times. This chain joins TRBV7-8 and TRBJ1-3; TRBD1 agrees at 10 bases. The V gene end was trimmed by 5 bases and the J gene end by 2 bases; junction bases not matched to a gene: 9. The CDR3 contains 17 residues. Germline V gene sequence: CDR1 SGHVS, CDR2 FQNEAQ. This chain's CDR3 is CASSLRTGTGAGNTIYF. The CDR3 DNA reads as TGTGCCAGCAGCCTCCGTACCGGGACAGGGGCTGGAAACACCATATATTTT. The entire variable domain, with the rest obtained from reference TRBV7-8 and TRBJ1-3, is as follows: GAGVSQSPRYKVAKRGQDVALRCDPISGHVSLFWYQQALGQGPEFLTYFQNEAQLDKSGLPSDRFFAERPEGSVSTLKIQRTQQEDSAVYLCASSLRTGTGAGNTIYFGEGSWLTVV.

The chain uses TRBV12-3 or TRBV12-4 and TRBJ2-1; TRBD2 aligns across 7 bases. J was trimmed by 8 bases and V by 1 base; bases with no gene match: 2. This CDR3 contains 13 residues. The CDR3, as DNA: TGTGCCAGCAGTTTAGGACTAGCATATGAGCAGTTCTTC. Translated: CASSLGLAYEQFF.

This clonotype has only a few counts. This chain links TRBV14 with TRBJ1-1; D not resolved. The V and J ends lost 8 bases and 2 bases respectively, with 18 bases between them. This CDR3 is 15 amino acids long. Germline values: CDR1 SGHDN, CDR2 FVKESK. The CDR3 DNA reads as TGTGCCAGCCGGCGGTCCGGGCAGTCCAACACTGAAGCTTTCTTT. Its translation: CASRRSGQSNTEAFF.

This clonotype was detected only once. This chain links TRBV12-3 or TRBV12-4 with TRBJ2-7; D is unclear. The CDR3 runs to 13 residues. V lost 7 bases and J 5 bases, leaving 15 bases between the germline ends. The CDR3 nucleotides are TGTGCCAGCAAAAACCCCCGGCGCCACGAGCAGTACTTC. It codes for CASKNPRRHEQYF.

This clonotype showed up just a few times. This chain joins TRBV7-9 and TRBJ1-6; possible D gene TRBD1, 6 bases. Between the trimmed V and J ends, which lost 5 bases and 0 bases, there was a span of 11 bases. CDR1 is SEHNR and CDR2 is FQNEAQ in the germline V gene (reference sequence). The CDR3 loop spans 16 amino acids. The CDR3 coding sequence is TGTGCCAGCAGCCTACGGACAGTCTCCTATAATTCACCCCTCCACTTT. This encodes CASSLRTVSYNSPLHF. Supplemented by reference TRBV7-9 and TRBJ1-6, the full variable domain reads DTGVSQNPRHKITKRGQNVTFRCDPISEHNRLYWYRQTLGQGPEFLTYFQNEAQLEKSRLLSDRFSAERPKGSFSTLEIQRTEQGDSAMYLCASSLRTVSYNSPLHFGNGTRLTVT.

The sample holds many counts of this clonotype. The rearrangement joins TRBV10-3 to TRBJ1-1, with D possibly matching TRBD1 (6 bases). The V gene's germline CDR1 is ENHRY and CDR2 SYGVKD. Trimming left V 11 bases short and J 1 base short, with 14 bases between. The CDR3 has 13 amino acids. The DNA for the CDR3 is TGTGCCTCTGGGGACAACCGGAACACTGAAGCTTTCTTT. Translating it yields CASGDNRNTEAFF.

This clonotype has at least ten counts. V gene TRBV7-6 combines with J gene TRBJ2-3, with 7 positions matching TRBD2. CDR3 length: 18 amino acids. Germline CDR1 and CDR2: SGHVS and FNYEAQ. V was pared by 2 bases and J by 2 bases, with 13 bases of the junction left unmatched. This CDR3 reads CASSLLQAASGFTDTQYF. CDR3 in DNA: TGTGCCAGCAGCTTATTACAAGCGGCTAGCGGATTCACAGATACGCAGTATTTT.

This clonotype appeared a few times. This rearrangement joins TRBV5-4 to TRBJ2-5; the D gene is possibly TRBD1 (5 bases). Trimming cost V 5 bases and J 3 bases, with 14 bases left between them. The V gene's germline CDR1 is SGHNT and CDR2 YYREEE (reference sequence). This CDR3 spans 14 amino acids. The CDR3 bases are TGTGCCAGCAGAAACAGGACCAACAAAGAGACCCAGTACTTC. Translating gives CASRNRTNKETQYF.

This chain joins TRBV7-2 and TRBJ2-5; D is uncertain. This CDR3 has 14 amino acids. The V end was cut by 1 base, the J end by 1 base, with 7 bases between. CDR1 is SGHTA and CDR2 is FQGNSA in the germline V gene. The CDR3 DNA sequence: TGTGCCAGCAGCTTAGTGGGAACCCAAGAGACCCAGTACTTC. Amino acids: CASSLVGTQETQYF.

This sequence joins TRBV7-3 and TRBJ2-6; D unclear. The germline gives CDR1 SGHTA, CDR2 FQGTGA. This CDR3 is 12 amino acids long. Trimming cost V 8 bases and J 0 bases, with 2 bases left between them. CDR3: CASSSGANVLTF. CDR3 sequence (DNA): TGTGCCAGCTCCTCTGGGGCCAACGTCCTGACTTTC.

The CDR3 spells CASSYLYGGEVSGELFF. DNA for the CDR3: TGTGCCAGCAGTTATTTATATGGAGGGGAGGTTTCCGGGGAGCTGTTTTTT. The chain recombines TRBV6-5 with TRBJ2-2; possible D gene TRBD2, 6 bases. The CDR3 is 17 amino acids. The germline CDR1 and CDR2 sequences are MNHEY and SVGAGI. V shed 3 bases and J shed 6 bases, with 20 bases lying between them.

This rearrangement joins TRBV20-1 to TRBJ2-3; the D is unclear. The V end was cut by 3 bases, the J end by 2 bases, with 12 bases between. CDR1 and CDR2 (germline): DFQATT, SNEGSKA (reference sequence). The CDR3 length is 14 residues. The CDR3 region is CSARRPILTDTQYF. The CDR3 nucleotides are TGCAGTGCTAGGCGCCCAATACTCACAGATACGCAGTATTTT.

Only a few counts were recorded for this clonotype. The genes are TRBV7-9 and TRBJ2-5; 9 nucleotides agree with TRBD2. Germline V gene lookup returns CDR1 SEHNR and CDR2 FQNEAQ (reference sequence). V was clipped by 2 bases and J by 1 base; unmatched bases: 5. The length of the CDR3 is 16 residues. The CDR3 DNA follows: TGTGCCAGCAGCTTATTAGCGGGGGCCTTCCAAGAGACCCAGTACTTC. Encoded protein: CASSLLAGAFQETQYF.

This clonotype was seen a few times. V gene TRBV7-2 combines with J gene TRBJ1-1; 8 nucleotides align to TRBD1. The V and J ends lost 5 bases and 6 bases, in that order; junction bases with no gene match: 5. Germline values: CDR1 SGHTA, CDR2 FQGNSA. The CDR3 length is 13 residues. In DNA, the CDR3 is TGTGCCAGCAGCCTTGACAGGGGCCCTGAAGCTTTCTTT. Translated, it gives CASSLDRGPEAFF.

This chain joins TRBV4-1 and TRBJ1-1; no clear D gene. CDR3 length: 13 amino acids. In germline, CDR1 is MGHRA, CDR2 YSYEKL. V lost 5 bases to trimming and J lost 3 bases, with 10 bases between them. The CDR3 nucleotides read TGCGCCAGCAGCGAGAGTAGATACACTGAAGCTTTCTTT. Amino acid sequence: CASSESRYTEAFF.

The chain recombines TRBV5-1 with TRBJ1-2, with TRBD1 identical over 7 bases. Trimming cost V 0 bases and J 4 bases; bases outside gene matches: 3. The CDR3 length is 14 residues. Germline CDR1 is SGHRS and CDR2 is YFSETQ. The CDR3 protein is CASSLADRAYGYTF. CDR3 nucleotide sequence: TGCGCCAGCAGCTTGGCAGACAGGGCCTATGGCTACACCTTC.

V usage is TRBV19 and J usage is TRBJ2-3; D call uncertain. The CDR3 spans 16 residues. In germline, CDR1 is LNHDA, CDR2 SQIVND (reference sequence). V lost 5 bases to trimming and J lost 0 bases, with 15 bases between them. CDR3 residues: CASSGSGHPSTDTQYF. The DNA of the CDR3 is TGTGCCAGTAGTGGGTCAGGCCATCCAAGCACAGATACGCAGTATTTT.

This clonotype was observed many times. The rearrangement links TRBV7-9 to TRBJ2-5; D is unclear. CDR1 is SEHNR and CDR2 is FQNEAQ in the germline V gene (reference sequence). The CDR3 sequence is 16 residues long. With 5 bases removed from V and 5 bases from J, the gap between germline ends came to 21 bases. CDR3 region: CASSPRLRMGEETQYF. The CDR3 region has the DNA TGTGCCAGCAGCCCCCGACTCCGAATGGGCGAGGAGACCCAGTACTTC.